These T cell receptor beta chains were read from a single sample in a study of blood T cell repertoires in COVID-19. Profiled with immunoSEQ multiplex PCR; TCRdb holds only in-frame clones, not every one. The sample lists more than 350,000 clones; roughly 88% were seen once. What was sequenced was PBMCs or T cells enriched from blood (not recorded which). All receptors come from a woman under 30 who had been exposed to COVID-19. CDR3s include the opening cysteine and the closing phenylalanine or tryptophan. Fields, in order: V gene, clone size, D gene, J gene, CDR3 DNA, CDR3 protein. The D gene is left open where the match is weak. Size values are once, few and many counts, or a class for expanded clones, and some rows have none.

>TRBV11-2|.|.|TRBJ1-1
TGTGCCAGCAGCTCTTTCGAGAGGGGGGGCACTGAAGCTTTCTTT
CASSSFERGGTEAFF
>TRBV27|.|TRBD2|TRBJ2-7
TGTGCCAGCTTGTCATTCCGGGGGGCCTACGAGCAGTACTTC
CASLSFRGAYEQYF
>TRBV18|.|TRBD2|TRBJ2-7
TGTGCCAGCTCCCCCCGGGCGGGGAGGGGAAACGAGCAGTACTTC
CASSPRAGRGNEQYF
>TRBV15|.|.|TRBJ2-2
TGTGCCACCAGCAGGATGTTGACAGGCTCGAACACCGGGGAGCTGTTTTTT
CATSRMLTGSNTGELFF
>TRBV5-1|.|TRBD1|TRBJ1-2
TGCGCCAGCAGCTTGGTCGCAGGGGGCGACAGTGGCTACACCTTC
CASSLVAGGDSGYTF
>TRBV5-6|.|TRBD2|TRBJ2-7
TGTGCCAGCAGCTTGATAGGCGGGAGGGCCAACGAGCAGTACTTC
CASSLIGGRANEQYF
>TRBV7-2|.|.|TRBJ2-5
TGTGCCAGCAGCTTAACGGGGCAGGGGATGGGGACCCAGTACTTC
CASSLTGQGMGTQYF
>TRBV19|.|TRBD1|TRBJ2-1
TGTGCCAGTAGCACCCGGAGGGGACAGGATCCCAATGAGCAGTTCTTC
CASSTRRGQDPNEQFF
>TRBV5-4|.|TRBD2|TRBJ2-7
TGTGCCAGCAGCTTGGGGGGCGGGAGTCCCTACGAGCAGTACTTC
CASSLGGGSPYEQYF
>TRBV6-5|.|TRBD1|TRBJ1-1
TGTGCCGCGGGACAGGGGAACACTGAAGCTTTCTTT
CAAGQGNTEAFF
>TRBV4-1|.|.|TRBJ1-6
TGCGCCAGCAGCCAAGGGGCCGCTCGACAGGTCGGATCACCCCTCCACTTT
CASSQGAARQVGSPLHF
>TRBV29-1|.|.|TRBJ1-1
TGCAGCGTTGAGGCAGGGTTTACTGAAGCTTTCTTT
CSVEAGFTEAFF
>TRBV2|.|.|TRBJ1-1
TGTGCCAGCAGTGAACCCCAGGGAAACACTGAAGCTTTCTTT
CASSEPQGNTEAFF
>TRBV10-3|.|TRBD2|TRBJ2-1
TGTGCCATCAGTACGGGACTAGCGGAATACAATGAGCAGTTCTTC
CAISTGLAEYNEQFF
>TRBV29-1|.|.|TRBJ2-4
TGCAGCGTTTCCGAAGGGGGGGGCCGGAACATTCAGTACTTC
CSVSEGGGRNIQYF
>TRBV19|.|TRBD1|TRBJ1-5
TGTGCCAGTAGTGTATCGGGACAGGCGAGCAATCAGCCCCAGCATTTT
CASSVSGQASNQPQHF
>TRBV11-2|.|TRBD2|TRBJ2-5
TGTGCCAGCAGCTCCGAACTAGCGCGACGCGAGACCCAGTACTTC
CASSSELARRETQYF
>TRBV13|.|.|TRBJ2-7
TGTGCCAGCAGCCCCGCCCGGGGAGGATCCGAGCAGTACTTC
CASSPARGGSEQYF
>TRBV2|once|.|TRBJ1-1
TGTGCCAGCAGTACCGACAGGAACACTGAAGCTTTCTTT
CASSTDRNTEAFF
>TRBV27|.|TRBD1|TRBJ1-4
TGTGCCAGCAGTTTATTGACGGGACAGGGCTATCGTGGCGCTAATGAAAAACTGTTTTTT
CASSLLTGQGYRGANEKLFF
>TRBV5-6|.|TRBD1|TRBJ1-1
TGTGCCAGCAGCTTGGTGGCCAGGGGGGCCACTGAAGCTTTCTTT
CASSLVARGATEAFF